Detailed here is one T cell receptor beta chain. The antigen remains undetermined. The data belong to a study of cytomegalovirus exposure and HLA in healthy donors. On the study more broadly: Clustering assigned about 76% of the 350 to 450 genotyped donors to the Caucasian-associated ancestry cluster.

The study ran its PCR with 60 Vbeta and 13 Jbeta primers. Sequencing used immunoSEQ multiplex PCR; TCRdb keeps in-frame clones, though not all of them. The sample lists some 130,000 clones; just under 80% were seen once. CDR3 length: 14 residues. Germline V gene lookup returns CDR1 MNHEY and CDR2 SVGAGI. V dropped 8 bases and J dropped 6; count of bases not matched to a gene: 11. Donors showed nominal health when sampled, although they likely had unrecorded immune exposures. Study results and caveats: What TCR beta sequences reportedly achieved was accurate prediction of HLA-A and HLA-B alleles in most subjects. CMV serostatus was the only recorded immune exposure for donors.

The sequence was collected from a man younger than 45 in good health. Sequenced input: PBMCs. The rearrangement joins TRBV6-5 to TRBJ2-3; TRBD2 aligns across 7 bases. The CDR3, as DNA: TGTGCCAGCTCGTTTAGGACTAGTCAGGATACGCAGTATTTT. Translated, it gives CASSFRTSQDTQYF.